What follows is one T cell receptor beta chain and its context. Its antigen remains unknown. This sample is part of a study of T-cell reconstitution after alpha-beta-depleted transplantation in children. Study outcomes and limitations: The main origin of T-cell counts and diversity one year after transplant was newly produced T cells. After transplant, at about two months, alpha-beta T cells were reportedly derived from several hundred expanded graft clones.

Unique molecular identifiers were incorporated into the prepared TCRbeta library. TCRdb reanalysed the PCR reads using MiXCR and keeps one entry per CDR3 protein. The data show more than 300,000 distinct CDR3 sequences, 16% seen once. Trimming left V 5 bases short and J 3 bases short, with 10 bases between. Germline loops: CDR1 LGHNT, CDR2 FRNRAP. The CDR3 runs 13 residues. The sequence came from a male patient aged 2-15 years who had a stem cell transplant for acute lymphoblastic leukemia, so the T cells may come from the graft donor. The chain recombines TRBV12-5 with TRBJ1-2, with D tentatively TRBD1 (5 bases). This specimen was PBMCs, mostly from graft donor cells, taken 360 days after TCRalphabeta/CD19-depleted stem cell transplant. The CDR3 sequence: CASGPRDHYGYTF. CDR3 in DNA: TGTGCTAGTGGTCCCCGGGACCACTATGGCTACACCTTC.